The rows below give T cell receptor beta chains drawn from one sample of a study of cytomegalovirus exposure and HLA in healthy donors. Profiling relied on immunoSEQ multiplex PCR, and the TCRdb table lists in-frame clones only, not all of them. The sample holds about 150,000 clones, roughly 80% seen once. Sequences were obtained from PBMCs. The receptors were gathered from a woman aged 40 to 55 in good health and CMV-seropositive. Each CDR3 is given with its conserved first and last residue. Each record gives: V gene, J gene, D gene, clone size, CDR3 protein, CDR3 DNA. The D gene is left open where the match is weak. Clone size is given for some rows only: seen once, a few or many times, or a class if the clone is expanded.

v_gene: TRBV14; j_gene: TRBJ2-7; d_gene: TRBD2; abundance: -; CDR3aa: CASSQEGRTLAGAPTTSYEQYF; CDR3nt: TGTGCCAGCAGCCAAGAGGGACGAACGTTAGCGGGAGCTCCTACGACTTCCTACGAGCAGTACTTC
v_gene: TRBV28; j_gene: TRBJ1-4; d_gene: TRBD1; abundance: -; CDR3aa: CASSPLGTGPEKLFF; CDR3nt: TGTGCCAGCAGTCCCTTAGGGACAGGGCCCGAAAAACTGTTTTTT
v_gene: TRBV6-6; j_gene: TRBJ2-4; d_gene: -; abundance: few; CDR3aa: CASSYSIGENIQYF; CDR3nt: TGTGCCAGCAGTTACTCGATAGGGGAAAACATTCAGTACTTC
v_gene: TRBV29-1; j_gene: TRBJ1-1; d_gene: -; abundance: -; CDR3aa: CSARTPRSTEAFF; CDR3nt: TGCAGCGCCCGGACACCCAGGAGCACTGAAGCTTTCTTT
v_gene: TRBV5-4; j_gene: TRBJ1-2; d_gene: TRBD1; abundance: -; CDR3aa: CASSFWDRVVYPGYTF; CDR3nt: TGTGCCAGCAGCTTCTGGGACAGGGTGGTGTATCCTGGCTACACCTTC
v_gene: TRBV4-1; j_gene: TRBJ2-4; d_gene: -; abundance: -; CDR3aa: CASSQPAGKNIQYF; CDR3nt: TGCGCCAGCAGCCAGCCGGCAGGCAAAAACATTCAGTACTTC
v_gene: TRBV9; j_gene: TRBJ2-3; d_gene: TRBD2; abundance: once; CDR3aa: CASSLLAGRSTDTQYF; CDR3nt: TGTGCCAGCAGCTTATTAGCGGGCAGGAGCACAGATACGCAGTATTTT
v_gene: TRBV18; j_gene: TRBJ1-2; d_gene: TRBD1; abundance: -; CDR3aa: CASSPLGQGYGYTF; CDR3nt: TGTGCCAGCTCACCCCTGGGACAGGGCTATGGCTACACCTTC
v_gene: TRBV11-2; j_gene: TRBJ1-1; d_gene: -; abundance: -; CDR3aa: CASSPLTGIEAFF; CDR3nt: TGTGCCAGCAGCCCGCTAACAGGAATTGAAGCTTTCTTT
v_gene: TRBV15; j_gene: TRBJ2-7; d_gene: -; abundance: -; CDR3aa: CATSRAGFYEQYF; CDR3nt: TGTGCCACCAGCAGAGCGGGATTCTACGAGCAGTACTTC
v_gene: TRBV7-9; j_gene: TRBJ2-7; d_gene: TRBD2; abundance: -; CDR3aa: CASSPLISGGYEQYF; CDR3nt: TGTGCCAGCAGCCCCTTGATTAGCGGGGGATACGAGCAGTACTTC
v_gene: TRBV6-4; j_gene: TRBJ2-7; d_gene: TRBD2; abundance: -; CDR3aa: CASSDPGLAGGRPHEQYF; CDR3nt: TGTGCCAGCAGTGACCCGGGACTAGCGGGAGGGCGGCCTCACGAGCAGTACTTC
v_gene: TRBV5-6; j_gene: TRBJ1-2; d_gene: TRBD1; abundance: -; CDR3aa: CASSPDRGYGYGYTF; CDR3nt: TGTGCCAGCAGCCCCGACAGGGGGTATGGCTATGGCTACACCTTC
v_gene: TRBV10-3; j_gene: TRBJ2-7; d_gene: TRBD2; abundance: -; CDR3aa: CAIRPGGSYEQYF; CDR3nt: TGTGCCATCAGGCCGGGAGGTTCCTACGAGCAGTACTTC
v_gene: TRBV30; j_gene: TRBJ2-7; d_gene: TRBD2; abundance: -; CDR3aa: CAWSFPSGSSYEQYF; CDR3nt: TGTGCCTGGAGTTTTCCCAGCGGGAGCTCCTACGAGCAGTACTTC
v_gene: TRBV27; j_gene: TRBJ2-5; d_gene: -; abundance: -; CDR3aa: CASNFRQARQETQYF; CDR3nt: TGTGCCAGCAACTTTAGACAGGCCCGACAAGAGACCCAGTACTTC
v_gene: TRBV27; j_gene: TRBJ1-1; d_gene: -; abundance: -; CDR3aa: CASSFDRNTEAFF; CDR3nt: TGTGCCAGCAGTTTCGACAGGAACACTGAAGCTTTCTTT
v_gene: TRBV19; j_gene: TRBJ1-5; d_gene: -; abundance: -; CDR3aa: CATAKGNQPQHF; CDR3nt: TGTGCCACCGCAAAGGGGAATCAGCCCCAGCATTTT
v_gene: TRBV11-2; j_gene: TRBJ2-3; d_gene: TRBD2; abundance: -; CDR3aa: CASSFSGSRTDTQYF; CDR3nt: TGTGCCAGCAGCTTTAGCGGGTCCCGAACAGATACGCAGTATTTT
v_gene: TRBV7-6; j_gene: TRBJ2-3; d_gene: TRBD2; abundance: -; CDR3aa: CASSFLSGGSTDTQYF; CDR3nt: TGTGCCAGCAGCTTCTTATCGGGAGGGTCCACAGATACGCAGTATTTT
v_gene: TRBV7-2; j_gene: TRBJ1-4; d_gene: TRBD1; abundance: -; CDR3aa: CASSLAVTGKEKLFF; CDR3nt: TGTGCCAGCAGCTTAGCCGTGACAGGGAAGGAAAAACTGTTTTTT
v_gene: TRBV5-4; j_gene: TRBJ2-3; d_gene: TRBD2; abundance: -; CDR3aa: CASSAPTSGGADTQYF; CDR3nt: TGTGCCAGCAGCGCACCGACTAGCGGGGGGGCAGATACGCAGTATTTT
v_gene: TRBV25-1; j_gene: TRBJ1-1; d_gene: TRBD1; abundance: -; CDR3aa: CASSQPGTGNTEAFF; CDR3nt: TGTGCCAGCAGTCAACCCGGGACAGGGAACACTGAAGCTTTCTTT
v_gene: TRBV28; j_gene: TRBJ2-7; d_gene: TRBD2; abundance: -; CDR3aa: CASSPPGLAGTYEQYF; CDR3nt: TGTGCCAGTAGTCCTCCGGGACTAGCGGGTACGTACGAGCAGTACTTC
v_gene: TRBV29-1; j_gene: TRBJ2-5; d_gene: TRBD1; abundance: -; CDR3aa: CSALQGVGRETQYF; CDR3nt: TGCAGCGCATTACAGGGGGTAGGCAGAGAGACCCAGTACTTC
v_gene: TRBV4-1; j_gene: TRBJ1-4; d_gene: TRBD1; abundance: few; CDR3aa: CASSSQGRLTNEKLFF; CDR3nt: TGCGCCAGCAGCTCACAGGGGCGCCTAACTAATGAAAAACTGTTTTTT
v_gene: TRBV7-2; j_gene: TRBJ2-7; d_gene: -; abundance: -; CDR3aa: CASSWRGGRYEQYF; CDR3nt: TGTGCCAGCTCCTGGCGCGGGGGCCGCTACGAGCAGTACTTC
v_gene: TRBV27; j_gene: TRBJ2-1; d_gene: -; abundance: -; CDR3aa: CASSLMVSNEQFF; CDR3nt: TGTGCCAGCAGCCTCATGGTCAGCAATGAGCAGTTCTTC
v_gene: TRBV4-3; j_gene: TRBJ2-3; d_gene: TRBD1; abundance: -; CDR3aa: CASSRTRGQARSTDTQYF; CDR3nt: TGCGCCAGCAGCCGGACGAGAGGACAGGCGAGAAGCACAGATACGCAGTATTTT
v_gene: TRBV19; j_gene: TRBJ1-6; d_gene: -; abundance: -; CDR3aa: CASTIGQGSHSPLHF; CDR3nt: TGTGCCAGTACCATAGGGCAGGGAAGTCATTCACCCCTCCACTTT
v_gene: TRBV20-1; j_gene: TRBJ1-2; d_gene: -; abundance: -; CDR3aa: CRGAQTDGYTF; CDR3nt: TGCAGGGGGGCTCAGACAGATGGCTACACCTTC
v_gene: TRBV7-2; j_gene: TRBJ2-5; d_gene: TRBD2; abundance: -; CDR3aa: CASSLTVGGGQETQYF; CDR3nt: TGTGCCAGCAGCTTAACGGTGGGGGGGGGCCAAGAGACCCAGTACTTC
v_gene: TRBV2; j_gene: TRBJ1-6; d_gene: TRBD1; abundance: -; CDR3aa: CAKAQGSSYNSPLHF; CDR3nt: TGTGCCAAAGCACAGGGGAGCTCCTATAATTCACCCCTCCACTTT
v_gene: TRBV7-2; j_gene: TRBJ2-5; d_gene: -; abundance: -; CDR3aa: CASSPTLQGKTQYF; CDR3nt: TGTGCCAGCAGCCCGACTTTGCAGGGAAAGACCCAGTACTTC
v_gene: TRBV28; j_gene: TRBJ1-5; d_gene: -; abundance: few; CDR3aa: CASSPSNQPQHF; CDR3nt: TGTGCCAGCAGTCCTTCCAATCAGCCCCAGCATTTT
v_gene: TRBV5-1; j_gene: TRBJ2-7; d_gene: -; abundance: -; CDR3aa: CASSLASQPYEQYF; CDR3nt: TGCGCCAGCAGCTTGGCGAGTCAACCTTACGAGCAGTACTTC
v_gene: TRBV27; j_gene: TRBJ1-5; d_gene: TRBD1; abundance: -; CDR3aa: CASSVNRGGNQPQHF; CDR3nt: TGTGCCAGCAGTGTAAACAGGGGAGGCAATCAGCCCCAGCATTTT
v_gene: TRBV28; j_gene: TRBJ2-4; d_gene: -; abundance: -; CDR3aa: CASSPTAAKNIQYF; CDR3nt: TGTGCCAGCAGCCCGACAGCAGCCAAAAACATTCAGTACTTC
v_gene: TRBV5-1; j_gene: TRBJ2-7; d_gene: -; abundance: -; CDR3aa: CASSSKTAEGYEQYF; CDR3nt: TGCGCCAGCAGCTCGAAGACGGCGGAGGGGTACGAGCAGTACTTC
v_gene: TRBV9; j_gene: TRBJ2-5; d_gene: -; abundance: -; CDR3aa: CASSAVLGGQETQYF; CDR3nt: TGTGCCAGCAGCGCCGTCCTGGGGGGTCAGGAGACCCAGTACTTC
v_gene: TRBV6-1; j_gene: TRBJ2-1; d_gene: -; abundance: few; CDR3aa: CASSGEGQAPNEQFF; CDR3nt: TGTGCCAGCAGCGGGGAGGGACAGGCCCCGAATGAGCAGTTCTTC
v_gene: TRBV7-6; j_gene: TRBJ2-5; d_gene: TRBD2; abundance: -; CDR3aa: CASSLLGLAGQETQYF; CDR3nt: TGTGCCAGCAGCTTATTGGGACTAGCGGGGCAAGAGACCCAGTACTTC
v_gene: TRBV4-1; j_gene: TRBJ2-7; d_gene: -; abundance: -; CDR3aa: CASSQGSLVSYEQYF; CDR3nt: TGCGCCAGCAGCCAAGGGTCGCTAGTCAGCTACGAGCAGTACTTC
v_gene: TRBV4-3; j_gene: TRBJ2-3; d_gene: TRBD2; abundance: -; CDR3aa: CASSQDGTSGGVNTQYF; CDR3nt: TGCGCCAGCAGCCAAGACGGGACTAGCGGGGGGGTAAATACGCAGTATTTT
v_gene: TRBV28; j_gene: TRBJ2-1; d_gene: -; abundance: -; CDR3aa: CASSSRRVLDEQFF; CDR3nt: TGTGCCAGCAGTTCGCGCAGGGTCCTGGATGAGCAGTTCTTC
v_gene: TRBV28; j_gene: TRBJ2-7; d_gene: TRBD2; abundance: -; CDR3aa: CASSLGSSGGYEQYF; CDR3nt: TGTGCCAGCAGTTTAGGGTCTAGCGGGGGCTACGAGCAGTACTTC
v_gene: TRBV28; j_gene: TRBJ2-7; d_gene: TRBD2; abundance: -; CDR3aa: CASRVGLAGGEQYF; CDR3nt: TGTGCCAGCAGGGTGGGGCTAGCGGGAGGCGAGCAGTACTTC
v_gene: TRBV5-1; j_gene: TRBJ2-2; d_gene: TRBD2; abundance: -; CDR3aa: CASSWTSSGELFF; CDR3nt: TGCGCCAGCAGCTGGACTAGTTCCGGGGAGCTGTTTTTT
v_gene: TRBV18; j_gene: TRBJ1-1; d_gene: TRBD1; abundance: -; CDR3aa: CASSPFETGRGGEAFF; CDR3nt: TGTGCCAGCTCACCCTTTGAGACAGGGAGAGGGGGTGAAGCTTTCTTT
v_gene: TRBV9; j_gene: TRBJ1-4; d_gene: -; abundance: few; CDR3aa: CASSVADRDTEKLFF; CDR3nt: TGTGCCAGCAGCGTAGCAGACCGGGACACAGAAAAACTGTTTTTT
v_gene: TRBV19; j_gene: TRBJ1-5; d_gene: -; abundance: -; CDR3aa: CASSIGWTDDQPQHF; CDR3nt: TGTGCCAGTAGTATAGGGTGGACAGATGATCAGCCCCAGCATTTT